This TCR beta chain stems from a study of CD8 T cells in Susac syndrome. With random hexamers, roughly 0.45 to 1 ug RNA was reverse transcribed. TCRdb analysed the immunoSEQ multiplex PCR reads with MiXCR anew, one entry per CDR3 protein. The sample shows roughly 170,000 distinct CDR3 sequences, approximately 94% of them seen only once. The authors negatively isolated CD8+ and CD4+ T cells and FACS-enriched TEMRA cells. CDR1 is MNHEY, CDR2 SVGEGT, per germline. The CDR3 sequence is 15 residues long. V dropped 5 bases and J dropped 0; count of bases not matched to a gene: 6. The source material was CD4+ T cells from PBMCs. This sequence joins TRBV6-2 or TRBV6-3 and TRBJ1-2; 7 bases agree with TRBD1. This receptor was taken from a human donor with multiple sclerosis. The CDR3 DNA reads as TGTGCCAGCAGTAACACCGGGACAGCTAACTATGGCTACACCTTC. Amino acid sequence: CASSNTGTANYGYTF.